This T cell receptor beta chain was profiled in a study of regulatory T cells in long-lasting Graves disease. The V gene's germline CDR1 is SGHAT and CDR2 FQNNGV. This CDR3 is built from 15 residues. The ends lost 6 bases at V and 6 bases at J; junction bases unmatched: 5. Arm-PCR of CDR3 regions and iRepertoire HTBI primers were the basis on which TCR beta libraries were built. TCRdb reprocessed the multiplex PCR reads with MiXCR, giving one entry per CDR3 protein. The sample contains about 340,000 distinct CDR3 sequences, roughly a fifth of which appear only once. Time point here: persistent/refractory GD, antithyroid drugs over 5 years with positive TRAb. From RNA extracted from PBMCs, the TCR library was made.

The V and J genes are TRBV11-2 and TRBJ2-1; 13 nucleotides match TRBD2. Sequenced here: peripheral blood mononuclear cells (PBMCs), sampled when the disease was refractory, from a patient treated with antithyroid drugs. The sequence was obtained from a female donor with Graves disease. The CDR3 region has the DNA TGTGCCAGCAGACGACTAGCGGGGGGTGTCAATGAGCAGTTCTTC. This gives the protein CASRRLAGGVNEQFF. The entire variable domain, with the rest obtained from reference TRBV11-2 and TRBJ2-1, is as follows: EAGVAQSPRYKIIEKRQSVAFWCNPISGHATLYWYQQILGQGPKLLIQFQNNGVVDDSQLPKDRFSAERLKGVDSTLKIQPAKLEDSAVYLCASRRLAGGVNEQFFGPGTRLTVL.